Below are 24 T cell receptor beta chains sequenced from a single sample in a study of naive and memory T cell subsets. Both TRBC1 and TRBC2 were covered by a beta constant-region primer of two equimolar oligonucleotides. Each CDR3 protein is one row after TCRdb ran MiXCR on the UMI-ligation and nested PCR reads. The sample has 120,000 to 150,000 distinct CDR3 sequences, more than 15% seen once. The sample consisted of naive CD4+ T cells from blood. Every receptor here comes from a human donor in good health.

This clonotype was observed a few times. The rearrangement joins TRBV29-1 to TRBJ2-4, with D perhaps matching TRBD1 (5 bases). V was cut by 6 bases and J by 1 base, with 13 bases left in between. CDR1 is SQVTM, CDR2 ANQGSEA, per germline. This CDR3 comprises 14 residues. This CDR3 is CSVDSGQAKNIQYF. CDR3 bases: TGCAGCGTGGATTCAGGGCAGGCCAAAAACATTCAGTACTTC.

The V call is TRBV6-2 or TRBV6-3, the J call TRBJ1-5, with TRBD1 as a possible D gene (5 bases). Germline V gives CDR1 MNHEY, CDR2 SVGEGT. The V and J ends lost 7 bases and 6 bases respectively, with 13 bases between them. The CDR3 runs to 13 residues. The CDR3 bases are TGTGCCAGCACCGACGGGGGGAGTCAGCCCCAGCATTTT. This sequence encodes CASTDGGSQPQHF.

This rearrangement joins TRBV15 to TRBJ2-4, with 9 bases identical to TRBD2. The germline gives CDR1 LNHNV, CDR2 YYDKDF (reference sequence). Trimming removed 4 bases from V and 0 bases from J; junction bases left unmatched: 10. The CDR3 is 18 residues long. The CDR3 loop is CATSTGTSIRLAKNIQYF. The DNA of the CDR3 is TGTGCCACCAGCACTGGGACTAGCATTCGACTAGCCAAAAACATTCAGTACTTC.

This clonotype has more than one count but fewer than ten. This sequence joins TRBV18 and TRBJ2-2; no reliable D call. From germline, CDR1 is KGHSH and CDR2 LQKENI. The CDR3 sequence is 14 residues long. V was clipped by 3 bases and J by 2 bases, with 7 bases between them. This chain's CDR3 is CASSPPENTGELFF. CDR3 DNA: TGTGCCAGCTCACCCCCAGAAAACACCGGGGAGCTGTTTTTT.

This clonotype was observed many times. This rearrangement joins TRBV12-3 or TRBV12-4 to TRBJ2-5, with TRBD2 matching over 7 bases. The CDR3 totals 13 residues. The J segment lost 4 bases and the V segment lost 3 bases, leaving 2 bases of the junction unmatched. CDR3 region: CASSFGGGETQYF. The CDR3 DNA follows: TGTGCCAGCAGTTTTGGGGGGGGAGAGACCCAGTACTTC.

This clonotype has just a few counts. V gene TRBV5-1 combines with J gene TRBJ2-3; D not certain. This CDR3 is built from 14 residues. From germline, CDR1 is SGHRS and CDR2 YFSETQ. V lost 1 base, J lost 1 base, and 7 bases lay in between. CDR3 sequence (DNA): TGCGCCAGCAGCTTGTTTCGGGGCACAGATACGCAGTATTTT. It encodes CASSLFRGTDTQYF.

The chain couples TRBV7-2 to TRBJ2-3, with D unclear. The CDR3 totals 15 residues. Trimming took off 2 bases at V and 3 bases at J, with 12 bases between the two ends. From germline, CDR1 is SGHTA and CDR2 FQGNSA. CDR3 residues: CASSLSGLRTDTQYF. The CDR3 DNA is TGTGCCAGCAGCTTATCTGGTTTGAGAACAGATACGCAGTATTTT.

This chain joins TRBV7-2 and TRBJ2-7; TRBD2 aligns across 15 bases. V dropped 4 bases and J dropped 4; count of bases not matched to a gene: 11. This CDR3 has 18 residues. The germline CDR1 and CDR2 sequences are SGHTA and FQGNSA. CDR3 residues: CASSWGRGLAGGGYEQYF. Here the CDR3 DNA reads TGTGCCAGCAGCTGGGGGAGAGGACTAGCGGGAGGGGGTTACGAGCAGTACTTC. Filled out from reference TRBV7-2 and TRBJ2-7, the complete variable domain reads GAGVSQSPSNKVTEKGKDVELRCDPISGHTALYWYRQSLGQGLEFLIYFQGNSAPDKSGLPSDRFSAERTGGSVSTLTIQRTQQEDSAVYLCASSWGRGLAGGGYEQYFGPGTRLTVT.

This clonotype was counted a few times. This sequence joins TRBV20-1 and TRBJ2-3, with 12 positions matching TRBD2. Germline V CDR1 and CDR2: DFQATT, SNEGSKA (reference sequence). The CDR3 consists of 16 residues. The V segment lost 6 bases and the J segment 6 bases; nucleotides outside the gene matches: 13. DNA of the CDR3: TGCAGTGCCCCCGGGCTAGCGGGAGGGCCGCGGGATACGCAGTATTTT. Translated: CSAPGLAGGPRDTQYF.

This clonotype appeared a few times. The genes are TRBV7-2 and TRBJ2-3; D unclear. V was shortened by 7 bases and J by 2 bases, with 13 bases between the two germline ends. The germline CDR1 and CDR2 sequences are SGHTA and FQGNSA. This CDR3 region has 14 residues. CDR3 amino acids: CASTSVLSTDTQYF. CDR3 nucleotide sequence: TGTGCCAGCACCTCCGTTCTATCCACAGATACGCAGTATTTT.

The chain joins TRBV10-3 to TRBJ1-3; TRBD1 matches at 7 bases. Germline loops: CDR1 ENHRY, CDR2 SYGVKD. V dropped 4 bases and J dropped 4; count of bases not matched to a gene: 7. This CDR3 contains 15 residues. The CDR3 is CAISGGQTAGNTIYF. In DNA, the CDR3 is TGTGCCATCAGTGGGGGACAGACAGCCGGAAACACCATATATTTT.

This clonotype turned up a few times. The chain employs TRBV5-1 and TRBJ1-1, with D perhaps matching TRBD1 (5 bases). The germline V gene has CDR1 SGHRS and CDR2 YFSETQ. Trimming removed 4 bases at V and 5 bases at J, with 18 bases between. CDR3 length: 15 residues. The chain's CDR3 is CASSLLQGQGTEAFF. Here the CDR3 DNA reads TGCGCCAGCAGCCTTCTTCAGGGTCAGGGAACTGAAGCTTTCTTT.

This clonotype was counted a few times. The chain couples TRBV7-2 to TRBJ1-2; 8 positions match TRBD1. The length of the CDR3 is 14 residues. Germline CDR1 and CDR2: SGHTA and FQGNSA. V gave up 2 bases and J gave up 3 bases; unmatched junction bases: 2. The CDR3 DNA sequence: TGTGCCAGCAGCTTATCACAGGGGGACTATGGCTACACCTTC. Its protein is CASSLSQGDYGYTF.

This chain links TRBV2 with TRBJ2-7; 7 bases are shared with TRBD1. This CDR3 has 14 residues. The V gene end was trimmed by 4 bases and the J gene end by 3 bases; junction bases not matched to a gene: 6. Germline V gene data show CDR1 as SNHLY and CDR2 as FYNNEI. DNA of the CDR3: TGTGCCAGCAGTGCTTGGGACAGTAACTACGAGCAGTACTTC. Translated, it gives CASSAWDSNYEQYF.

This chain links TRBV30 with TRBJ1-6, with 8 nucleotides matching TRBD1. The CDR3 has 14 amino acids. From germline, CDR1 is GTSNPN and CDR2 SVGIG (reference sequence). J was trimmed by 8 bases and V by 1 base; bases with no gene match: 4. CDR3 amino acids: CAWSETGGDSPLHF. The CDR3, as DNA: TGTGCCTGGAGTGAAACAGGGGGTGATTCACCCCTCCACTTT.

J is TRBJ2-3 and V is TRBV12-3 or TRBV12-4; 9 nucleotides align to TRBD1. V lost 6 bases, J lost 7 bases, and 20 bases stayed unmatched. The CDR3 has 18 amino acids. CDR3 loop: CASSYGITPTGGAYTQYF. The CDR3 coding sequence is TGTGCCAGCAGCTATGGCATCACCCCCACAGGGGGCGCTTATACGCAGTATTTT.

This rearrangement joins TRBV5-1 to TRBJ2-7, with D possibly TRBD2 on 6 matching bases. CDR3 length: 14 residues. From germline, CDR1 is SGHRS and CDR2 YFSETQ. The V gene lost 3 bases and the J gene lost 1 base, with 11 bases spanning the gap. CDR3 sequence reads: CASSWEDGSYEQYF. In nucleotides, the CDR3 is TGCGCCAGCAGCTGGGAGGACGGGTCCTACGAGCAGTACTTC.

A few counts support this clonotype. V usage is TRBV29-1 and J usage is TRBJ2-7, with D unclear. CDR3 length equals 11 residues. Per the germline V gene, CDR1 is SQVTM and CDR2 is ANQGSEA. Deletions cut 5 bases from V and 3 bases from J, with 8 bases between. The CDR3 coding sequence is TGCAGCGTTACAACCAACTACGAGCAGTACTTC. Protein: CSVTTNYEQYF.

The chain recombines TRBV18 with TRBJ2-7; D perhaps matches TRBD2 (6 bases). CDR1 KGHSH and CDR2 LQKENI come from the germline V gene. The germline V and J ends were trimmed by 6 bases and 0 bases, with 15 bases remaining between them. The CDR3 is made up of 15 amino acids. CDR3 DNA: TGTGCCAGCTCGCCATTCCGCGGGGACTCCTACGAGCAGTACTTC. The encoded protein is CASSPFRGDSYEQYF.

The V and J genes are TRBV20-1 and TRBJ2-5; a possible D gene is TRBD2 (6 bases). Germline CDR1 and CDR2: DFQATT and SNEGSKA (reference sequence). The CDR3 extends over 10 amino acids. Trimming shortened V by 5 bases and J by 5 bases, and 6 bases separated the two germline ends. The CDR3: CSAGGETQYF. The CDR3 DNA sequence: TGCAGTGCTGGGGGGGAGACCCAGTACTTC.

This clonotype was detected many times. This chain connects TRBV2 to TRBJ2-5, with unresolved D. Trimming shortened V by 6 bases and J by 2 bases, and 13 bases separated the two germline ends. The CDR3 runs 14 residues. Germline V gene sequence: CDR1 SNHLY, CDR2 FYNNEI. In DNA, the CDR3 is TGTGCCAGCAGCTTTGCAAGTTATCAAGAGACCCAGTACTTC. This gives the protein CASSFASYQETQYF.

This clonotype was detected a few times. This chain connects TRBV3-1 to TRBJ2-1; no clear D. CDR1 is LGHDT and CDR2 is YNNKEL in the germline V gene (reference sequence). The CDR3 contains 13 residues. V gave up 1 base and J gave up 12 bases, with 13 bases separating them. The DNA for the CDR3 is TGTGCCAGCAGCCAAGGACCGCCAGGCGCGCAGTTCTTC. Translated: CASSQGPPGAQFF.

The genes are TRBV28 and TRBJ1-3; maybe TRBD1 (5 bases). Trimming left V 4 bases short and J 5 bases short, with 15 bases between. This CDR3 contains 15 residues. CDR1 is MDHEN and CDR2 is SYDVKM in the germline V gene. The chain's CDR3 is CASSSSDTLRNTIYF. As DNA, the CDR3 is TGTGCCAGCAGTTCGTCGGACACCTTGCGAAACACCATATATTTT.

This clonotype has a count of ten or more. The J gene is TRBJ2-1, the V gene TRBV12-3 or TRBV12-4; the D is unclear. Trimming left V 4 bases short and J 9 bases short, with 13 bases between. The CDR3 is 13 residues long. The CDR3 coding sequence is TGTGCCAGCAGTTCTTCCCCCCACAGTGAGCAGTTCTTC. This sequence encodes CASSSSPHSEQFF.